These 30 T cell receptor beta chains were all obtained from the same sample, sequenced in a study of beta chain features in type 1 diabetes. Whole-study findings and limits: Moderate but significant shortening of TCRB CDR3s was recorded in all four CD4+ subsets from Type 1 diabetes patients.

Every bit of the isolated RNA underwent reverse transcription, so sequencing read expressed TCRB transcripts. The repertoire was sequenced with immunoSEQ multiplex PCR; TCRdb's copy has only in-frame clones and lacks some. The profile shows 500,000 to 850,000 clones, over 12% of them singletons. What these receptors recognize is not known. The sequencing input was naive CD4+ T cells from blood. All receptors derive from a man aged 18 to 35 with type 1 diabetes.

The table lists this clone with a few counts. This chain connects TRBV19 to TRBJ2-5, with D perhaps TRBD1 (6 bases). CDR1 and CDR2 from the germline V gene are LNHDA and SQIVND (reference sequence). Trimming took off 3 bases at V and 2 bases at J, with 13 bases between the two ends. This CDR3 spans 15 amino acids. CDR3: CASSIDRTRQETQYF. Here the CDR3 DNA reads TGTGCCAGTAGTATCGACAGGACCCGTCAAGAGACCCAGTACTTC.

In its sample, this clone was seen a few times. The same CDR3 also results from other DNA sequences found in this sample. The rearrangement links TRBV6-5 to TRBJ2-3, with D unresolved. The CDR3 totals 15 residues. V was pared by 0 bases and J by 5 bases, with 12 bases between. The germline CDR1 and CDR2 sequences are MNHEY and SVGAGI. This CDR3 reads CASSYSRYVGDTQYF. The CDR3 nucleotides read TGTGCCAGCAGTTACTCGAGGTACGTGGGAGATACGCAGTATTTT.

This clone was counted a few times. The chain is built from TRBV7-2 and TRBJ1-1, with D possibly being TRBD1 (6 bases). V lost 3 bases and J lost 5, with 10 bases in between. CDR3 length: 13 residues. From germline, CDR1 is SGHTA and CDR2 FQGNSA. CDR3 sequence (DNA): TGTGCCAGCAGCTTCACCGGGACAACTGAAGCTTTCTTT. Its translation: CASSFTGTTEAFF. The full variable domain, its missing parts supplied by reference TRBV7-2 and TRBJ1-1, is GAGVSQSPSNKVTEKGKDVELRCDPISGHTALYWYRQSLGQGLEFLIYFQGNSAPDKSGLPSDRFSAERTGGSVSTLTIQRTQQEDSAVYLCASSFTGTTEAFFGQGTRLTVV.

The chain carries TRBV11-2 and TRBJ2-2, with 7 bases identical to TRBD1. CDR1 and CDR2 (germline): SGHAT, FQNNGV. V shed 5 bases, J shed 3 bases, and the junction held 15 bases outside the gene matches. The CDR3 length is 18 residues. In DNA form, the CDR3 reads TGTGCCAGCAGCCGCGACAGGGCTTCTTCTCTGGACACCGGGGAGCTGTTTTTT. It encodes CASSRDRASSLDTGELFF. The full variable domain, completed using reference TRBV11-2 and TRBJ2-2, is EAGVAQSPRYKIIEKRQSVAFWCNPISGHATLYWYQQILGQGPKLLIQFQNNGVVDDSQLPKDRFSAERLKGVDSTLKIQPAKLEDSAVYLCASSRDRASSLDTGELFFGEGSRLTVL.

A few counts support this clone. The CDR3 here is CASSLWGQSGELFF. DNA for the CDR3: TGTGCCAGCAGTTTATGGGGACAGTCCGGGGAGCTGTTTTTT. The genes are TRBV28 and TRBJ2-2; TRBD1 aligns across 7 bases. V dropped 0 bases and J dropped 6; count of bases not matched to a gene: 1. Germline V gene sequence: CDR1 MDHEN, CDR2 SYDVKM. The CDR3 is 14 residues long.

The rearrangement joins TRBV2 to TRBJ2-7; no definite D call. CDR1 is SNHLY and CDR2 is FYNNEI in the germline V gene. This CDR3 is built from 12 residues. Deletions cut 4 bases from V and 2 bases from J, with 6 bases between. CDR3 nucleotides: TGTGCCAGCAGTGTTGCAGCCTACGAGCAGTACTTC. Amino acid sequence: CASSVAAYEQYF.

This clone came up a few times. This chain connects TRBV7-2 to TRBJ1-4; no firm D call. In germline, CDR1 is SGHTA, CDR2 FQGNSA. The CDR3 spans 15 residues. The V end was cut by 5 bases, the J end by 4 bases, with 14 bases between. CDR3 nucleotide sequence: TGTGCCAGCAGCCGTTCGAGCGATGTTAATGAAAAACTGTTTTTT. It encodes CASSRSSDVNEKLFF.

The chain is built from TRBV25-1 and TRBJ2-7, with 7 bases identical to TRBD1. Germline V gives CDR1 MGHDK, CDR2 SYGVNS. This CDR3 is 14 amino acids long. V lost 4 bases and J lost 3; bases outside the gene matches: 6. DNA of the CDR3: TGTGCCAGCAGTGCCCGAGCAGGGGGCTACGAGCAGTACTTC. The encoded protein is CASSARAGGYEQYF.

This clone was detected a few times. The chain combines TRBV4-3 with TRBJ2-7; D is unresolved. The CDR3 contains 16 residues. With 0 bases removed from V and 0 bases from J, the gap between germline ends came to 12 bases. The germline gives CDR1 LGHNA, CDR2 YSLEER. The CDR3 DNA follows: TGCGCCAGCAGCCAAGATTTTCGAGCGAACTCCTACGAGCAGTACTTC. It yields the protein CASSQDFRANSYEQYF.

This clone was seen a few times. Other nucleotide sequences from this sample produce the same CDR3. The V and J genes are TRBV11-2 and TRBJ2-1, with no clear D. Germline loops: CDR1 SGHAT, CDR2 FQNNGV. The germline V and J ends were trimmed by 1 base and 0 bases, with 4 bases remaining between them. The CDR3 runs to 14 residues. CDR3 residues: CASSLGSSYNEQFF. The CDR3, as DNA: TGTGCCAGCAGCTTAGGGAGCTCCTACAATGAGCAGTTCTTC. Looking up the rest from reference TRBV11-2 and TRBJ2-1 gives the full variable domain: EAGVAQSPRYKIIEKRQSVAFWCNPISGHATLYWYQQILGQGPKLLIQFQNNGVVDDSQLPKDRFSAERLKGVDSTLKIQPAKLEDSAVYLCASSLGSSYNEQFFGPGTRLTVL.

This clone was counted between two and nine times. This chain uses TRBV28 with TRBJ2-7, with D unresolved. Trimming took off 2 bases at V and 3 bases at J, with 11 bases between the two ends. CDR1 and CDR2 from the germline V gene are MDHEN and SYDVKM. The CDR3 is 14 residues long. This chain's CDR3 is CASSLDGLGYEQYF. The CDR3, as DNA: TGTGCCAGCAGTTTAGACGGGCTCGGCTACGAGCAGTACTTC.

In this sample, this clone turned up a few times. The J gene is TRBJ2-7, the V gene TRBV30; TRBD1 might be the D (5 bases). The V and J ends lost 3 bases and 2 bases respectively, with 8 bases between them. The V gene's germline CDR1 is GTSNPN and CDR2 SVGIG (reference sequence). The CDR3 runs to 12 residues. The CDR3 reads CAWRGLPYEQYF. In nucleotides, the CDR3 is TGTGCCTGGAGGGGGCTCCCCTACGAGCAGTACTTC.

This chain uses TRBV11-3 with TRBJ2-3, with TRBD2 identical over 10 bases. This CDR3 spans 13 amino acids. J lost 8 bases, V lost 4 bases, and 3 bases had no gene match. The germline gives CDR1 SGHNT, CDR2 YENEEA. CDR3 nucleotide sequence: TGTGCCAGCAGCTCTAGGACTAGCGGTACGCAGTATTTT. It is translated as CASSSRTSGTQYF. Based on the CDR3 plus reference TRBV11-3 and TRBJ2-3, the full variable domain is EAGVVQSPRYKIIEKKQPVAFWCNPISGHNTLYWYLQNLGQGPELLIRYENEEAVDDSQLPKDRFSAERLKGVDSTLKIQPAELGDSAVYLCASSSRTSGTQYFGPGTRLTVL.

This clone has only a few counts. This chain connects TRBV10-3 to TRBJ1-5; 8 bases match TRBD1. Germline V gene data show CDR1 as ENHRY and CDR2 as SYGVKD. CDR3 length: 17 amino acids. The V gene end was trimmed by 3 bases and the J gene end by 7 bases; junction bases not matched to a gene: 14. The CDR3 loop reads CAISEEEQGAIGQPQHF. CDR3 DNA sequence: TGTGCCATCAGTGAAGAGGAGCAGGGGGCGATCGGGCAGCCCCAGCATTTT.

This clone was detected a few times. The rearrangement uses TRBV15 and TRBJ2-1; 10 bases line up with TRBD1. CDR1 LNHNV and CDR2 YYDKDF come from the germline V gene (reference sequence). Trimming removed 1 base from V and 7 bases from J; junction bases left unmatched: 7. The CDR3 is 16 residues long. CDR3 coding DNA: TGTGCCACCAGCAGAGCCCGGACAGGGGGTTGGAATGAGCAGTTCTTC. The encoded protein is CATSRARTGGWNEQFF. The complete variable domain, with remaining parts taken from reference TRBV15 and TRBJ2-1, reads DAMVIQNPRYQVTQFGKPVTLSCSQTLNHNVMYWYQQKSSQAPKLLFHYYDKDFNNEADTPDNFQSRRPNTSFCFLDIRSPGLGDTAMYLCATSRARTGGWNEQFFGPGTRLTVL.

In this sample, this clone turned up a few times. The V call is TRBV28, the J call TRBJ1-3; D is unresolved. Trimming left V 0 bases short and J 0 bases short, with 6 bases between. The CDR3 length is 15 residues. Looked up from germline, CDR1 is MDHEN and CDR2 is SYDVKM. CDR3 DNA sequence: TGTGCCAGCAGTTTATGGACGGGCTCTGGAAACACCATATATTTT. As protein: CASSLWTGSGNTIYF.

This clone showed up just a few times. The rearrangement joins TRBV30 to TRBJ1-1; maybe TRBD1 (6 bases). CDR1 is GTSNPN and CDR2 is SVGIG in the germline V gene (reference sequence). Deletions cut 3 bases from V and 1 base from J, with 9 bases between. This CDR3 is built from 13 residues. The CDR3 DNA reads as TGTGCCTGGAGACGACAGGCGAACACTGAAGCTTTCTTT. Residues: CAWRRQANTEAFF.

In its sample, this clone was seen many times. This chain links TRBV29-1 with TRBJ2-5; D may be TRBD1 (7 bases). CDR3 length: 14 amino acids. The germline CDR1 and CDR2 sequences are SQVTM and ANQGSEA. Trimming took 7 bases from V and 5 from J, leaving 20 bases between them. CDR3 in amino acids: CSAAEGAGRETQYF. DNA for the CDR3: TGCAGCGCCGCCGAGGGGGCGGGACGGGAGACCCAGTACTTC. The whole variable domain, remainder taken from reference TRBV29-1 and TRBJ2-5, is SAVISQKPSRDICQRGTSLTIQCQVDSQVTMMFWYRQQPGQSLTLIATANQGSEATYESGFVIDKFPISRPNLTFSTLTVSNMSPEDSSIYLCSAAEGAGRETQYFGPGTRLLVL.

This clone has just a few counts. The chain combines TRBV11-2 with TRBJ2-1; TRBD2 agrees at 7 bases. Germline-derived CDR1 and CDR2 are SGHAT and FQNNGV. Trimming at V came to 5 bases and at J to 6 bases, leaving 10 bases not matched to a gene. The CDR3 runs to 15 residues. The CDR3 protein is CASSLSGIGLNEQFF. The CDR3 bases are TGTGCCAGCAGCCTAAGCGGGATTGGGCTCAATGAGCAGTTCTTC.

The chain uses TRBV7-9 and TRBJ2-5; a possible D gene is TRBD1 (6 bases). The CDR3 covers 14 residues. In germline, CDR1 is SEHNR, CDR2 FQNEAQ (reference sequence). V lost 2 bases, J lost 5 bases, and 12 bases lay in between. CDR3 protein: CASSLQGNGETQYF. CDR3 sequence (DNA): TGTGCCAGCAGCTTACAGGGGAATGGGGAGACCCAGTACTTC.

This clone was counted a few times. This chain uses TRBV11-1 with TRBJ2-1; possibly TRBD1 for D (6 bases). The CDR3 consists of 16 residues. Between the trimmed V and J ends, which lost 5 bases and 5 bases, there was a span of 19 bases. Germline CDR1 and CDR2: SGHAT and FQDESV (reference sequence). CDR3 DNA: TGTGCCAGCAGCGCTACTCCGGGACAAGTACACAATGAGCAGTTCTTC. This translates into CASSATPGQVHNEQFF.

This clone was detected a few times. The chain combines TRBV19 with TRBJ1-5; unclear D gene. V was pared by 7 bases and J by 2 bases, with 15 bases between. This CDR3 contains 15 residues. Germline V gives CDR1 LNHDA, CDR2 SQIVND (reference sequence). The DNA of the CDR3 is TGTGCCAGTAAGATACTAGAACAGCGCAATCAGCCCCAGCATTTT. This sequence encodes CASKILEQRNQPQHF.

This chain links TRBV27 with TRBJ2-4; 7 bases are a match to TRBD1. V gave up 6 bases and J gave up 7 bases; unmatched junction bases: 9. This CDR3 spans 14 amino acids. Looked up from germline, CDR1 is MNHEY and CDR2 is SMNVEV (reference sequence). The CDR3 spells CASRGTASGNIQYF. In nucleotides, the CDR3 is TGTGCCAGCAGAGGGACAGCGTCGGGGAACATTCAGTACTTC.

This chain uses TRBV2 with TRBJ2-3, with a possible D match to TRBD2 (6 bases). V lost 4 bases and J 6 bases, leaving 11 bases between the germline ends. The V gene's germline CDR1 is SNHLY and CDR2 FYNNEI. The CDR3 has 13 residues. Here the CDR3 reads CASSAGVKDTQYF. The CDR3, as DNA: TGTGCCAGCAGTGCGGGAGTGAAGGATACGCAGTATTTT.

The sample holds one count of this clone. The DNA for the CDR3 is TGTGCCAGCAGCTCGACCACAACTGGAAACACCATATATTTT. It is translated as CASSSTTTGNTIYF. The chain couples TRBV7-9 to TRBJ1-3; D remains unclear. The germline CDR1 and CDR2 sequences are SEHNR and FQNEAQ (reference sequence). V lost 4 bases and J 2 bases, leaving 9 bases between the germline ends. CDR3 length: 14 residues. The full variable domain, with the rest looked up from reference TRBV7-9 and TRBJ1-3, is DTGVSQNPRHKITKRGQNVTFRCDPISEHNRLYWYRQTLGQGPEFLTYFQNEAQLEKSRLLSDRFSAERPKGSFSTLEIQRTEQGDSAMYLCASSSTTTGNTIYFGEGSWLTVV.

A few counts support this clone. The chain has TRBV18 and TRBJ1-1; 7 bases agree with TRBD1. Per the germline V gene, CDR1 is KGHSH and CDR2 is LQKENI. The CDR3 runs to 13 residues. V lost 7 bases to trimming and J lost 4 bases; unmatched junction nucleotides: 6. The CDR3 reads CASLNRGATEAFF. The CDR3 DNA follows: TGTGCCAGCTTAAACAGGGGCGCCACTGAAGCTTTCTTT.

The chain couples TRBV7-9 to TRBJ1-4; D gene ambiguous. This CDR3 region has 14 residues. Per the germline V gene, CDR1 is SEHNR and CDR2 is FQNEAQ (reference sequence). V was clipped by 1 base and J by 7 bases, with 10 bases between them. The CDR3 loop is CASSLDDLVEKLFF. DNA of the CDR3: TGTGCCAGCAGCTTAGACGATTTAGTTGAAAAACTGTTTTTT. Full variable domain (missing parts from reference TRBV7-9 and TRBJ1-4): DTGVSQNPRHKITKRGQNVTFRCDPISEHNRLYWYRQTLGQGPEFLTYFQNEAQLEKSRLLSDRFSAERPKGSFSTLEIQRTEQGDSAMYLCASSLDDLVEKLFFGSGTQLSVL.

This clone was counted a few times. The chain employs TRBV11-1 and TRBJ2-6; no clear D gene. CDR3 length: 13 residues. V was pared by 7 bases and J by 4 bases, with 8 bases between. Per germline, CDR1 SGHAT and CDR2 FQDESV (reference sequence). For the CDR3, the DNA is TGTGCCAGCACCCCAAAGGGGGCCAACGTCCTGACTTTC. This gives the protein CASTPKGANVLTF.

The chain employs TRBV6-5 and TRBJ2-5, with a tentative D call TRBD1 (5 bases). The CDR3 length is 12 residues. V shed 5 bases and J shed 1 base, with 5 bases lying between them. Germline V CDR1 and CDR2: MNHEY, SVGAGI. The CDR3 protein is CASSQGQETQYF. The CDR3, as DNA: TGTGCCAGCAGTCAGGGCCAAGAGACCCAGTACTTC.

This clone came up a few times. This rearrangement joins TRBV2 to TRBJ1-5, with D uncertain. CDR3 size: 12 residues. With 4 bases removed from V and 4 bases from J, the gap between germline ends came to 5 bases. Germline V CDR1 and CDR2: SNHLY, FYNNEI. The CDR3: CASSVANQPQHF. The CDR3 DNA follows: TGTGCCAGCAGTGTTGCAAATCAGCCCCAGCATTTT. The full variable domain, with the rest looked up from reference TRBV2 and TRBJ1-5, is EPEVTQTPSHQVTQMGQEVILRCVPISNHLYFYWYRQILGQKVEFLVSFYNNEISEKSEIFDDQFSVERPDGSNFTLKIRSTKLEDSAMYFCASSVANQPQHFGDGTRLSIL.